This T cell receptor (beta chain) was captured by sequencing in a study of blood T cell repertoires in COVID-19. CDR3 size: 15 residues. Germline CDR1 and CDR2: LNHDA and SQIVND (reference sequence). The ends were cut back, 6 bases at V and 3 bases at J, with 17 bases in the middle. Assay used: immunoSEQ multiplex PCR; TCRdb lists only in-frame clones, some missing. Of 95,000 to 130,000 clones detected, over 80% appear once; the ten largest clones hold about 2.1%. Sequenced sample: peripheral blood. The sequence derives from a young man with acute or convalescent COVID-19. The rearrangement links TRBV19 to TRBJ2-5; the D is unclear. The CDR3 bases are TGTGCCAGTAGCCCTCCCGGCAGGCGCAAAGAGACCCAGTACTTC. Residues: CASSPPGRRKETQYF.